This T cell receptor beta chain was recovered during a study of regulatory T cells in long-lasting Graves disease. Overall study: Graves' patients, diagnosed recently, had received antithyroid drugs under 3 months.

Time point: newly diagnosed GD, antithyroid drugs for less than 3 months. Making the TCR library involved RNA that had been extracted from PBMCs. Diagnosing Graves' disease relied on the American Thyroid Association guidelines. The length of the CDR3 is 12 residues. V dropped 5 bases and J dropped 14 bases, with 16 bases sitting between them. From germline, CDR1 is LGHDT and CDR2 YNNKEL (reference sequence). Building of the TCR beta libraries involved iRepertoire HTBI primers and Arm-PCR of CDR3 regions. TCRdb re-analysed the multiplex PCR reads in MiXCR, keeping a single row per CDR3 protein. In the table there are some 490,000 distinct CDR3 sequences, around 12% of which are singletons. There are many counts of this clonotype. These data were likewise used in another study, on T cells in Graves' hyperthyroidism and ophthalmopathy. That study adds: Uncontrolled infection, other autoimmune disease, pregnancy and lactation each barred patients from inclusion.

The TCR originated in a woman in her twenties or thirties with Graves disease. This chain links TRBV3-1 with TRBJ2-1, with D tentatively TRBD1 (6 bases). The specimen was peripheral blood mononuclear cells (PBMCs), collected at new diagnosis, from a patient treated with antithyroid drugs. The CDR3 DNA follows: TGTGCCAGCAGCTCTACGAACAGGGTGGAGTTCTTC. Protein sequence: CASSSTNRVEFF.